These 5 T cell receptor beta chains came from one sample sequenced in a study of CD8 T cells in ankylosing spondylitis. Study-level findings and limits: Apparently characteristic of ankylosing spondylitis blood was a TCR beta motif (under ten highly homologous variants).

Antigen specificity for these receptors is unknown. A single record per CDR3 protein comes from TCRdb applying MiXCR to the 5' RACE reads. The sample lists fewer than 550,000 distinct CDR3 sequences, roughly 5.3% occurring once. The source material was blood, either unsorted or a sorted T cell fraction (not recorded which). These receptors originate from a male donor with ankylosing spondylitis.

Ten or more counts support this clonotype. This chain connects TRBV20-1 to TRBJ1-5; a possible D gene is TRBD1 (6 bases). The CDR3 is 12 residues long. Germline CDR1 reads DFQATT; CDR2 reads SNEGSKA (reference sequence). Deletions cut 5 bases from V and 7 bases from J, with 12 bases between. This CDR3 is CSAAGVWQPQHF. The CDR3 bases are TGCAGTGCTGCAGGGGTTTGGCAGCCCCAGCATTTT.

This clonotype was found many times. The chain links TRBV4-3 to TRBJ2-7, with 7 bases matching TRBD1. V lost 5 bases to trimming and J lost 2 bases; unmatched junction nucleotides: 3. Germline CDR1 reads LGHNA; CDR2 reads YSLEER. The CDR3 spans 13 residues. CDR3 loop: CASSWDSTYEQYF. The CDR3 nucleotides read TGCGCCAGCAGCTGGGACAGCACCTACGAGCAGTACTTC.

This clonotype occurred many times. The chain employs TRBV20-1 and TRBJ2-7, with unresolved D. Germline values: CDR1 DFQATT, CDR2 SNEGSKA (reference sequence). V was pared by 3 bases and J by 6 bases, with 18 bases between. The CDR3 runs to 14 residues. In nucleotides, the CDR3 is TGCAGTGCTAGGTCGAACCGCTTTCTCTTCGAGCAGTACTTC. Its translation: CSARSNRFLFEQYF.

This clonotype appeared many times. V usage is TRBV7-8 and J usage is TRBJ2-1; perhaps TRBD2 as D (6 bases). Trimming took off 10 bases at V and 6 bases at J, with 13 bases between the two ends. The CDR3 is made up of 12 amino acids. Germline V gene sequence: CDR1 SGHVS, CDR2 FQNEAQ. CDR3: CAIYGEANEQFF. The CDR3 DNA reads as TGTGCCATCTACGGGGAGGCCAATGAGCAGTTCTTC.

This chain links TRBV5-1 with TRBJ2-1; TRBD2 agrees at 10 bases. Trimming took 3 bases from V and 9 from J; bases not matched to a gene: 9. Per the germline V gene, CDR1 is SGHRS and CDR2 is YFSETQ. This CDR3 spans 15 amino acids. The CDR3 here is CASSSTGTSAGEQFF. The DNA for the CDR3 is TGCGCCAGCAGCTCCACCGGGACTAGCGCCGGTGAGCAGTTCTTC.